This T cell receptor (beta chain) was sequenced during a study of identical twins. Study findings and constraints: Invariant MAIT and iNKT cells could partly confound zero-insertion analyses.

The V end lost 4 bases, the J end lost 0 bases, and 10 bases lay between the germline ends. The germline V gene encodes CDR1 SGHVS and CDR2 FNYEAQ. This CDR3 comprises 15 residues. It was template switching that added a universal primer site, and there were unique molecular identifiers on the cDNA. A single record per CDR3 protein comes from TCRdb applying MiXCR to the 5' RACE reads. The sample holds hundreds of thousands of distinct CDR3 sequences; 8% to 9% are singletons and the top ten take around 0.95%. As regards this clonotype: The antigen remains undetermined.

These data were likewise used in another study, on yellow fever vaccine responses in identical twins.

The sequencing input was PBMCs. The genes are TRBV7-6 and TRBJ2-1; D may be TRBD1 (6 bases). The source of this sequence is a woman aged 18-29 years in good health. Here the CDR3 reads CASSSPDSSYNEQFF. The CDR3 DNA is TGTGCCAGCAGCTCGCCGGACAGCTCCTACAATGAGCAGTTCTTC.